This T cell receptor beta chain was observed in a study of blood T cell repertoires in COVID-19. Study summary: COVID-19 samples, acute and convalescent, were from the United States, Italy and Spain. The cDNA or gDNA used as material had been derived from T cells, B-cell-depleted T cells, or PBMCs.

How the authors handled the data: It was from reference gene primer amplification that nucleated cell counts were estimated. Data came from immunoSEQ multiplex PCR; TCRdb stores just in-frame clones and leaves some out. That table is the source of V, J and clone size, and D and trimming were worked out from the DNA. The sample shows tens of thousands of clones, 65% to 85% of them seen only once. The CDR3 consists of 16 residues. The germline V and J ends were trimmed by 7 bases and 1 base, with 19 bases remaining between them. CDR1 and CDR2 (germline): SGHVS, FQNEAQ. The TCR was taken from a man at least 80 years old with active or convalescent COVID-19. The chain uses TRBV7-8 and TRBJ1-2; tentatively, D is TRBD1 (5 bases). Sequencing used peripheral blood. This CDR3 reads CASTSLRGVINYGYTF. For the CDR3, the DNA is TGTGCCAGCACCTCGCTCCGGGGGGTGATTAACTATGGCTACACCTTC.